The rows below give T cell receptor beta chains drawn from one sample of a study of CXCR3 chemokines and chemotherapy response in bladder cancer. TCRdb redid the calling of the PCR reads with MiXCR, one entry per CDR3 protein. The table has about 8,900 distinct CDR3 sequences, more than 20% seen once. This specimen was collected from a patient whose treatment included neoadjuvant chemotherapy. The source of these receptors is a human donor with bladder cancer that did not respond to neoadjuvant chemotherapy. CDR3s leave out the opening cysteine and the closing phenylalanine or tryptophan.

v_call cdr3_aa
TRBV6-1 ASSARATGAF
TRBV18 ASSPPGRARYEQY
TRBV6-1 ASSGQGTGELF
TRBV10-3 AISATRYGYT
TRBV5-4 ASSLAGSTDTQY
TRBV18 ASSPTGAFGNQPQH
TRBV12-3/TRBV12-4 ASSPHSRIMYEQY
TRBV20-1 SASGVAKNIQY
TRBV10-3 AISESGGPSGELF
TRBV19 ASSMTAAGYT
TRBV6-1 ASTGTGGDGWTEAF
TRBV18 ASSSLSGGSYEQY
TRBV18 ASSRSGVEEQY
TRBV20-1 SARAVFGHEQF
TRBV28 ASSPRGATGGYT
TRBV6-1 ASSGGTGFNQPQH
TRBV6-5 ASSSGTSGVDEQF
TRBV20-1 SARSQSNKNSPLH
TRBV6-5 ASSLDLYNSPLH
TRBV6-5 ASSYGQGAEAF
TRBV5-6 ASSLVDQPQH
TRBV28 ASSPGTGVYGYT
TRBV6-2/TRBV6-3 ASSYWPSNTEAF
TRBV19 ASSKGQPQH
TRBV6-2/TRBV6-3 ATRGSMNTEAF
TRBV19 ASSIGVAVYGYT
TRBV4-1 ASSLGGDSGIQY
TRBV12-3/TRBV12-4 ASSSTNSPLH
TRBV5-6 ASSFGQNYEQY
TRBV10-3 AISEGQGYNSPLH
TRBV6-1 ASKLSGGGMGDTQY
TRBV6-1 ASSERGRDTEAF
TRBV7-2 ASSLDRVYGYT
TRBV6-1 ASSPQGTNTGELF
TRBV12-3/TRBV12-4 ASGSGLAGGETQY